This T cell receptor beta chain was sequenced for a study of Ad26.COV2.S vaccination and SARS-CoV-2 variants. This clone has just one count. Its specificity is not known. Only in-frame clones appear in the TCRdb table, and some are missing; sequencing was by immunoSEQ multiplex PCR. This sample has 180,000 or so clones, with around 88% found just once. Trimming took 5 bases from V and 3 from J, leaving 23 bases between them. This CDR3 region has 18 residues. CDR1 MDHEN and CDR2 SYDVKM come from the germline V gene. Study-level results: Breadth measured for non-spike TCRs was similar across vaccine and placebo recipients. Greater spike-specific TCR breadth was seen in vaccine recipients than in placebo recipients. Marked by substantial breadth, spike-specific CD8+ and CD4+ T cell responses were reportedly seen after vaccination. Total responses of T cells may have been underestimated by the analyses of TCR breadth and depth.

The clonotype was recovered from a human donor who had recovered from COVID-19. The chain recombines TRBV28 with TRBJ2-1; D is possibly TRBD1 or TRBD2 (5 bases each). Sequencing used peripheral blood, obtained after recovery from COVID-19. This CDR3 reads CASSPSPLLGTLYNEQFF. DNA for the CDR3: TGTGCCAGCAGTCCATCCCCCCTGTTGGGGACCCTCTACAATGAGCAGTTCTTC.